Presented here are 18 T cell receptor beta chains from one specimen sequenced in a study of T cells in Graves' hyperthyroidism and ophthalmopathy (dated by TCRdb to 2018 to 2020). Library preparation employed multiplex PCR. Sequencing instrument: Illumina HiSeq 2000. The TCR beta CDR3 regions were amplified from RNA transcripts. The TCR CDR3 was subjected to a first round of RT-PCR using the HTBI primer set and the Qiagen OneStep RT-PCR kit. Clones were called with MiXCR by TCRdb after fastp trimmed the public reads at Q25, and only in-frame beta chains were retained. Rows matching on CDR3 protein sequence are summarized as one entry with the most common DNA and genes. This sample comprises approximately 480,000 distinct CDR3 sequences, about a fifth of them detected only once. The top ten constitute roughly 29% of the sample. Sequencing used blood. These receptors were obtained from a man between 18 and 35 years old with Graves' hyperthyroidism.

V gene TRBV20-1 combines with J gene TRBJ1-1, with a tentative D call TRBD1 (5 bases). Germline V gives CDR1 DFQATT, CDR2 SNEGSKA (reference sequence). Trimming took off 5 bases at V and 5 bases at J, with 15 bases between the two ends. This CDR3 comprises 13 residues. The CDR3: CSARGPGGTEAFF. DNA for the CDR3: TGCAGTGCTCGGGGACCAGGAGGGACTGAAGCTTTCTTT.

In its sample, this clonotype was seen a few times. The genes are TRBV7-9 and TRBJ1-1, with D uncertain. The germline CDR1 and CDR2 sequences are SEHNR and FQNEAQ (reference sequence). V was pared by 3 bases and J by 4 bases, with 12 bases between. The CDR3 is 14 amino acids. The CDR3 reads CASSFIGGGTEAFF. The CDR3 DNA reads TGTGCCAGCAGCTTTATTGGTGGAGGCACTGAAGCTTTCTTT. The full variable domain, completed using reference TRBV7-9 and TRBJ1-1, is DTGVSQNPRHKITKRGQNVTFRCDPISEHNRLYWYRQTLGQGPEFLTYFQNEAQLEKSRLLSDRFSAERPKGSFSTLEIQRTEQGDSAMYLCASSFIGGGTEAFFGQGTRLTVV.

V and J are TRBV20-1 and TRBJ2-7; TRBD2 might be the D (5 bases). The CDR3 covers 13 residues. V dropped 6 bases and J dropped 5 bases, with 17 bases sitting between them. Germline lookup yields CDR1 DFQATT and CDR2 SNEGSKA (reference sequence). CDR3: CSAGPREDDEQYF. The CDR3 nucleotides read TGCAGTGCAGGCCCCCGGGAAGACGACGAGCAGTACTTC.

This clonotype occurred many times. J is TRBJ1-2 and V is TRBV24-1; tentatively, D is TRBD1 (5 bases). The V end lost 5 bases, the J end lost 0 bases, and 15 bases lay between the germline ends. This CDR3 has 16 residues. CDR1 is KGHDR and CDR2 is SFDVKD in the germline V gene. The CDR3 loop is CATSGPGTETNYGYTF. CDR3 DNA sequence: TGTGCCACCAGTGGACCCGGGACTGAGACTAACTATGGCTACACCTTC.

In this sample, this clonotype turned up many times. This sequence joins TRBV28 and TRBJ2-7, with D maybe TRBD1 (6 bases). There are 14 residues in the CDR3. The germline CDR1 and CDR2 sequences are MDHEN and SYDVKM. Trimming took 7 bases from V and 3 from J, leaving 16 bases between them. CDR3 nucleotides: TGTGCCAGCAAAGAGGGGATGGGACACTACGAGCAGTACTTC. Its translation is CASKEGMGHYEQYF. The full variable domain, in which reference TRBV28 and TRBJ2-7 provide the parts outside the CDR3, is DVKVTQSSRYLVKRTGEKVFLECVQDMDHENMFWYRQDPGLGLRLIYFSYDVKMKEKGDIPEGYSVSREKKERFSLILESASTNQTSMYLCASKEGMGHYEQYFGPGTRLTVT.

This clonotype occurred many times. The chain recombines TRBV5-1 with TRBJ2-5; TRBD1 might be the D (5 bases). V was cut by 1 base and J by 3 bases, with 13 bases left in between. CDR3 length: 15 amino acids. Germline V lookup: CDR1 SGHRS, CDR2 YFSETQ. As DNA, the CDR3 is TGCGCCAGCAGCTTGTCGCAGGGTTTGGAAGAGACCCAGTACTTC. Residues: CASSLSQGLEETQYF.

There are a few counts of this clonotype. The chain carries TRBV15 and TRBJ1-3, with a weak D call TRBD1 (6 bases). The CDR3 runs to 15 residues. V lost 0 bases and J lost 4, with 10 bases in between. In germline, CDR1 is LNHNV, CDR2 YYDKDF (reference sequence). CDR3 bases: TGTGCCACCAGCAGAGACCCTGGGACAGGAAACACCATATATTTT. Amino acids: CATSRDPGTGNTIYF.

At least ten counts were recorded for this clonotype. In DNA form, the CDR3 reads TGTGCCAGCAGTTACTCGCGTGTGGACGAGCAGTACTTC. Its protein is CASSYSRVDEQYF. The genes are TRBV6-5 and TRBJ2-7; no clear D. V shed 0 bases and J shed 5 bases, with 8 bases lying between them. Germline CDR1 and CDR2: MNHEY and SVGAGI. CDR3 length: 13 residues.

The V and J genes are TRBV3-1 and TRBJ2-5; D possibly corresponds to TRBD2 (5 bases). The germline V gene encodes CDR1 LGHDT and CDR2 YNNKEL (reference sequence). V lost 4 bases to trimming and J lost 5 bases, with 26 bases between them. The CDR3 is made up of 18 amino acids. The DNA of the CDR3 is TGTGCCAGCAGCCCCAATCTCGTCGGTGGATTCAGAGGGGAGACCCAGTACTTC. Its protein product is CASSPNLVGGFRGETQYF.

The table lists this clonotype with many counts. This chain links TRBV5-8 with TRBJ1-3; no definite D call. The CDR3 extends over 13 amino acids. V gave up 4 bases and J gave up 3 bases, with 8 bases separating them. Germline values: CDR1 SGHTS, CDR2 YDEGEE. CDR3 amino acids: CASSGRRGNTIYF. CDR3 in DNA: TGTGCCAGCAGCGGTCGCCGTGGAAACACCATATATTTT.

The chain has TRBV30 and TRBJ2-7; the match to TRBD1 covers 10 bases. This CDR3 region has 14 residues. V lost 4 bases, J lost 4 bases, and 7 bases stayed unmatched. Germline V gene lookup returns CDR1 GTSNPN and CDR2 SVGIG (reference sequence). The CDR3: CAWNSGTGEYEQYF. The CDR3 nucleotides read TGTGCCTGGAACTCCGGGACAGGGGAATACGAGCAGTACTTC.

V usage is TRBV3-1 and J usage is TRBJ2-3, with 7 nucleotides matching TRBD1. V was clipped by 2 bases and J by 1 base; unmatched bases: 9. Germline CDR1 reads LGHDT; CDR2 reads YNNKEL (reference sequence). This CDR3 is built from 17 residues. CDR3 in amino acids: CASSQRDRVRGTDTQYF. The CDR3 nucleotides are TGTGCCAGCAGCCAACGCGACAGGGTGAGGGGCACAGATACGCAGTATTTT.

This clonotype was observed many times. The V gene is TRBV10-3, the J gene TRBJ1-1; 7 positions match TRBD1. CDR1 and CDR2 from the germline V gene are ENHRY and SYGVKD. This CDR3 spans 16 amino acids. V shed 2 bases, J shed 0 bases, and the junction held 6 bases outside the gene matches. CDR3 sequence: CAISEPTTGMNTEAFF. CDR3 DNA sequence: TGTGCCATCAGTGAGCCTACGACAGGGATGAACACTGAAGCTTTCTTT.

There are a few counts of this clonotype. V usage is TRBV28 and J usage is TRBJ1-5; a weak D match, TRBD1 (5 bases). V shed 0 bases and J shed 0 bases, with 12 bases lying between them. This CDR3 is built from 17 residues. Per germline, CDR1 MDHEN and CDR2 SYDVKM. The CDR3 sequence: CASSLWGVPLSNQPQHF. For the CDR3, the DNA is TGTGCCAGCAGTTTATGGGGGGTCCCCCTTAGCAATCAGCCCCAGCATTTT.

In this sample, this clonotype turned up many times. This chain joins TRBV27 and TRBJ2-7; 8 bases align to TRBD1. Germline CDR1 and CDR2: MNHEY and SMNVEV (reference sequence). After removal of 2 bases from V and 7 bases from J, the junction contained 7 bases not matched to a gene. The CDR3 is 14 residues long. DNA for the CDR3: TGTGCCAGCAGTTTACGTCAGGGGGCATGGGAGCAGTACTTC. This translates into CASSLRQGAWEQYF.

At least ten counts were recorded for this clonotype. The genes are TRBV7-7 and TRBJ2-7; 10 bases match TRBD1. Trimming at V came to 3 bases and at J to 2 bases, leaving 7 bases not matched to a gene. This CDR3 has 16 amino acids. CDR1 SSHAT and CDR2 FNYEAQ come from the germline V gene (reference sequence). The CDR3 sequence: CASSFLGDRGPYEQYF. Written as DNA, the CDR3 is TGTGCCAGCAGCTTCTTGGGGGACAGGGGCCCCTACGAGCAGTACTTC.

Points on this clonotype: The CDR3 does not close with the conserved phenylalanine or tryptophan, likely indicating a read error. V gene TRBV10-1 combines with J gene TRBJ1-5; no clear D gene. The CDR3 consists of 15 residues. Germline-derived CDR1 and CDR2 are WNHNN and SYGVQD (reference sequence). V was trimmed by 7 bases and J by 0 bases, leaving 13 bases between them. The CDR3 DNA sequence: TGCGCCAGCACGAATCAGGCTTATAGCAATCAGCCCCAGCATTGT. Encoded protein: CASTNQAYSNQPQHC.

Ten or more counts support this clonotype. The chain joins TRBV4-1 to TRBJ1-1, with 9 bases identical to TRBD1. The CDR3 runs to 13 residues. J lost 4 bases, V lost 7 bases, and 4 bases had no gene match. Germline V lookup: CDR1 MGHRA, CDR2 YSYEKL. Here the CDR3 reads CASMGQGFTEAFF. The CDR3, as DNA: TGCGCCAGCATGGGACAGGGCTTCACTGAAGCTTTCTTT.